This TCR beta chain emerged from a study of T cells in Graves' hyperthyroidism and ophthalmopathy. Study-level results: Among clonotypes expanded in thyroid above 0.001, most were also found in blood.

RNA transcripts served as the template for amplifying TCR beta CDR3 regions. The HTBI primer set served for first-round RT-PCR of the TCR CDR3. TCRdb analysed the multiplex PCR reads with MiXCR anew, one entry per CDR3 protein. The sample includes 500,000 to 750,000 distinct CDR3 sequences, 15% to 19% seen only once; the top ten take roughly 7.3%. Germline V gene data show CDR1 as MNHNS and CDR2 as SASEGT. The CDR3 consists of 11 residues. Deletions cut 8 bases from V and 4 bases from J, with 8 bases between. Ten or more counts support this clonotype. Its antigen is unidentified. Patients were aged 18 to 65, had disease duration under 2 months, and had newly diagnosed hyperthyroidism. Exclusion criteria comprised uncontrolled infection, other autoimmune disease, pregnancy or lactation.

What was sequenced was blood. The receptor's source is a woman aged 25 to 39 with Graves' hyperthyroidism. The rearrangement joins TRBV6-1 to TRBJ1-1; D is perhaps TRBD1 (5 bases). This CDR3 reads CASLRGTEAFF. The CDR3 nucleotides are TGTGCCAGCTTGAGGGGCACTGAAGCTTTCTTT.